The clone carrying this TCR beta chain was counted once. What it binds is not known. Generated by immunoSEQ multiplex PCR, the TCRdb table keeps only in-frame clones and is missing some. Among around 70,000 clones listed, 75% to 90% were seen once. The data were taken from a study of T cell responses to AZD1222 COVID-19 vaccine. Trimming shortened V by 6 bases and J by 9 bases, and 21 bases separated the two germline ends. The CDR3 covers 16 residues. CDR1 SEHNR and CDR2 FQNEAQ come from the germline V gene (reference sequence). Findings and limits, study-wide: White British people made up most donors, females outnumbered males, and clonal diversity was possibly underestimated. Baseline seropositives among AZD1222 recipients totaled only 5 or 6.

This specimen consisted of peripheral blood, obtained on day 0 of AZD1222 vaccination. The sequence derives from an adult in good health. The V gene is TRBV7-9, the J gene TRBJ1-6; the D gene is possibly TRBD1 (6 bases). CDR3 coding DNA: TGTGCCAGCAGTCTTGTGGGGGGCCAGGGGAGTTCACCCCTCCACTTT. Its protein product is CASSLVGGQGSSPLHF.